This paragraph covers one T cell receptor beta chain sequence. These data come from a study of shared clonotypes between healthy human individuals. The CDR3 has 14 amino acids. Deletions cut 2 bases from V and 7 bases from J, with 12 bases between. Per the germline V gene, CDR1 is SNHLY and CDR2 is FYNNEI. Caucasian adults living in Nashville, Tennessee, provided all samples. Data came from immunoSEQ multiplex PCR; TCRdb stores just in-frame clones and leaves some out. The profile shows nearly 1 million clones, approximately 76% of them singletons. J is TRBJ1-5 and V is TRBV2; possible D gene TRBD1, 5 bases. This sequence was found in a man between 18 and 29 years old in good health. Material: memory CD4+ T cells sorted from blood. Subset noted: CD45RA-negative fraction. In DNA form, the CDR3 reads TGTGCCAGCAGTGAAAATTGGGGGAAACAGCCCCAGCATTTT. Amino acids: CASSENWGKQPQHF.